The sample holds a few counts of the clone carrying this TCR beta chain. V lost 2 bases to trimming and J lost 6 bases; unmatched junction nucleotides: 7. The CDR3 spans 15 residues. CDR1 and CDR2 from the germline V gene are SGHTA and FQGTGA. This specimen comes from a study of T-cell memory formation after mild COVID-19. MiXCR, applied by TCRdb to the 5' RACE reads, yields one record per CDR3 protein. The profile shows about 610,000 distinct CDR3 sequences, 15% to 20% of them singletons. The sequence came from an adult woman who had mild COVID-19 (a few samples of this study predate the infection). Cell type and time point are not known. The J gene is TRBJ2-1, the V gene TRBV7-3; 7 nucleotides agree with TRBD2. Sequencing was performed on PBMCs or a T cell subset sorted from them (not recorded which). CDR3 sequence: CASSLGVREGNEQFF. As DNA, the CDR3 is TGTGCCAGCAGCTTAGGGGTTAGGGAGGGCAATGAGCAGTTCTTC.